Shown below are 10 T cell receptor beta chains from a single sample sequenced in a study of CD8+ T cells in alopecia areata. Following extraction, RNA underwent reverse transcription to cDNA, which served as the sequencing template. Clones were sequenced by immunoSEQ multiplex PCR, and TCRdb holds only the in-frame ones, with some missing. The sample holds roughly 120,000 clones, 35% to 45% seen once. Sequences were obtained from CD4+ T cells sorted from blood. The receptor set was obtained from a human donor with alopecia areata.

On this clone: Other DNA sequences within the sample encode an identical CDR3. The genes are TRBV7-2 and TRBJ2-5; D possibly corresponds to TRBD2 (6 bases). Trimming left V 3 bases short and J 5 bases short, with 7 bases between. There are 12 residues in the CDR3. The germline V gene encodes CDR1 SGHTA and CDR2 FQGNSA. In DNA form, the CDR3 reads TGTGCCAGCAGCTTGACTAGGGAGACCCAGTACTTC. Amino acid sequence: CASSLTRETQYF. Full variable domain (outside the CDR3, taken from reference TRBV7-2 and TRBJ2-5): GAGVSQSPSNKVTEKGKDVELRCDPISGHTALYWYRQSLGQGLEFLIYFQGNSAPDKSGLPSDRFSAERTGGSVSTLTIQRTQQEDSAVYLCASSLTRETQYFGPGTRLLVL.

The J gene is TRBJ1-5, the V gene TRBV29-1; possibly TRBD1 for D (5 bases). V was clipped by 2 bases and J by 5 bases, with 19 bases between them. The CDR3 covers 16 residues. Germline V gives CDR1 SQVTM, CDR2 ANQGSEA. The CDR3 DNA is TGCAGCGTTGAATTGGCAATGGTCCTCAGGGATCAGCCCCAGCATTTT. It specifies CSVELAMVLRDQPQHF.

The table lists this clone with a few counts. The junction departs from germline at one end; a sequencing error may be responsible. The CDR3 reads CASTLANRQGSDTQYF. Written as DNA, the CDR3 is TGTGCCAGCACCTTAGCAAATCGCCAGGGCAGTGATACGCAGTATTTT. The chain uses TRBV7-2 and TRBJ2-3; D perhaps matches TRBD1 (5 bases). Per the germline V gene, CDR1 is SGHTA and CDR2 is FQGNSA. The length of the CDR3 is 16 residues.

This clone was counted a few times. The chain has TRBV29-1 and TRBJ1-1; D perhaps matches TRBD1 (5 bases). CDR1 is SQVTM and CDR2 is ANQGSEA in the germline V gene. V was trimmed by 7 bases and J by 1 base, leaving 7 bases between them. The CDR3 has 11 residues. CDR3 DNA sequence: TGCAGCGCGCAGGGGAACACTGAAGCTTTCTTT. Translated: CSAQGNTEAFF.

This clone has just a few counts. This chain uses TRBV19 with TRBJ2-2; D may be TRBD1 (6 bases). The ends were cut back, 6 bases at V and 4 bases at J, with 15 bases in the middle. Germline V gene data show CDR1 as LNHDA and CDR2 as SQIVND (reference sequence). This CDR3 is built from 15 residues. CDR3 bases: TGTGCCAGTAGGGACCTACAGGGAAGCACCGGGGAGCTGTTTTTT. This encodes CASRDLQGSTGELFF.

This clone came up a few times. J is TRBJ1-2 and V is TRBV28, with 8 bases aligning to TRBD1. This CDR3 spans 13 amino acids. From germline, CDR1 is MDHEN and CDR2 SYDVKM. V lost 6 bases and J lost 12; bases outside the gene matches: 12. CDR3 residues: CASRPGQGRADTF. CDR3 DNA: TGTGCCAGCAGACCAGGACAGGGAAGAGCGGACACCTTC.

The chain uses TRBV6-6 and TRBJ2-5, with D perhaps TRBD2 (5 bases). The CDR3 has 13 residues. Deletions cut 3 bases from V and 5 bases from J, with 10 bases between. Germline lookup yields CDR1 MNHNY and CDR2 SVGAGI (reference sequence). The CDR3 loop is CASSYSPGETQYF. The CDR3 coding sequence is TGTGCCAGCAGTTATAGTCCGGGGGAGACCCAGTACTTC.

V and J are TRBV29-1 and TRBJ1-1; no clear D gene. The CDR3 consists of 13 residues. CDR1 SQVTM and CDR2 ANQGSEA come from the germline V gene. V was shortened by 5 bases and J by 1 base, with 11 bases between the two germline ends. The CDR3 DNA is TGCAGCGTTATCATACAGCAGAACACTGAAGCTTTCTTT. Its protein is CSVIIQQNTEAFF.

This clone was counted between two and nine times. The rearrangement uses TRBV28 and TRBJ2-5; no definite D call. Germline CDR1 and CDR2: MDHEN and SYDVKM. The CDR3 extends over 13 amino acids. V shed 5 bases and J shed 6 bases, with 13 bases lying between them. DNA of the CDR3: TGTGCCAGCAGTCCCACGGCCCCCCAGACCCAGTACTTC. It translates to CASSPTAPQTQYF.

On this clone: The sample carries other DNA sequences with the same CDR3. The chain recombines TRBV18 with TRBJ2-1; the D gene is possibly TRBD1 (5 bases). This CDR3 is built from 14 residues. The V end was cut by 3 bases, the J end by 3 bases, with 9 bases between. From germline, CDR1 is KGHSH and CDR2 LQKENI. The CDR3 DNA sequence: TGTGCCAGCTCACCGGGGCAGGGCTACAATGAGCAGTTCTTC. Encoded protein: CASSPGQGYNEQFF.